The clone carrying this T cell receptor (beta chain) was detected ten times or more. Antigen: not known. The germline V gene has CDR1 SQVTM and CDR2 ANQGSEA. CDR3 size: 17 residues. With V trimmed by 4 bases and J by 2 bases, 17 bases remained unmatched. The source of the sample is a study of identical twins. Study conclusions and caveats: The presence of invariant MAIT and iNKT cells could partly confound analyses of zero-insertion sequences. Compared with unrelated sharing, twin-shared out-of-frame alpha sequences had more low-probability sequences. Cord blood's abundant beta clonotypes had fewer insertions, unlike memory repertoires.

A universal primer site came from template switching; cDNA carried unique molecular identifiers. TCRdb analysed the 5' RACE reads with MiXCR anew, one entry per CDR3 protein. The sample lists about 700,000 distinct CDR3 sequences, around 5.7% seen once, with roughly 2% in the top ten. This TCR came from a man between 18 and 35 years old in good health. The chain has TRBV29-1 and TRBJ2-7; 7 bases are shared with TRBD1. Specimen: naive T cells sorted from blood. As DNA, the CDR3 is TGCAGCGTTGGGGGGCGGACAGGAGACGTCTTGCCCTACGAGCAGTACTTC. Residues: CSVGGRTGDVLPYEQYF.